This TCR beta chain stems from a study of shared clonotypes between healthy human individuals. Overall study results and limits: Non-shared clonotypes displayed generation probabilities falling below those of clonotypes present in all four donors. Larger estimated richness was generally seen in naive subsets than in memory subsets. Despite large depth, sorted-subset datasets appeared incompletely sequenced.

With respect to this clone: The antigen remains undetermined.

CDR1 and CDR2 (germline): SEHNR, FQNEAQ (reference sequence). The CDR3 runs to 14 residues. Sequenced by immunoSEQ multiplex PCR; TCRdb stores in-frame clones only, minus some. The sample lists approximately 2.3 million clones, over 85% occurring once. The TCR was taken from a man between 18 and 35 years old in good health. Some clones in this sample may be carry-over from other donors' samples. Sequenced input: naive CD4+ T cells from PBMCs. Subset reported: CD45RA+ positively selected. This sequence joins TRBV7-9 and TRBJ2-5, with unresolved D. The J call is in doubt because the DNA end fits TRBJ2-7 better. The CDR3 sequence is CASSSGYDLYEQYF. The CDR3 DNA is TGTGCCAGCAGCTCGGGCTATGATCTCTACGAGCAGTACTTC.